The clone carrying this T cell receptor (beta chain) came up many times. Three rounds of nested PCR, following a modified ARM-PCR protocol, produced the TCRbeta library. TCRdb itself ran the multiplex PCR reads through MiXCR, one entry per CDR3 protein. The repertoire consists of some 200,000 distinct CDR3 sequences, with 60% to 85% occurring once and the leading ten covering around 25%. The data derive from a study of tumor and adjacent non-tumor tissue in lung cancer. Across the study: Aged about 30 to 85 years, patients included fewer than 11 men and 4 to 6 women with stage I to III disease. Samples averaged about 4.3 million productive TCRbeta reads each.

The template was RNA from unsorted bulk tissue. The clonotype was recovered from a man in his 60s with non-small cell lung cancer. The sample comprised lung tumor tissue.

CDR3 bases: TGTGCCAGCAGCCCCCGGTCGGACAGGGTATTCACCGGGGAGCTGTTTTTT. Translating it yields CASSPRSDRVFTGELFF. This chain links TRBV12-3 or TRBV12-4 with TRBJ2-2, with 8 nucleotides matching TRBD1. This CDR3 comprises 17 residues. V lost 6 bases, J lost 4 bases, and 13 bases stayed unmatched.